The rows below give T cell receptor beta chains drawn from one sample of a study of blood T cell repertoires in COVID-19. Sequencing used immunoSEQ multiplex PCR; TCRdb keeps in-frame clones, though not all of them. The sample records just under 60,000 clones, around 80% being singletons. Sequencing was performed on peripheral blood. Source of these receptors: a human donor in a cohort sampled during active COVID-19. The CDR3 runs from the conserved cysteine through the conserved F or W. The D gene is left open where the match is weak. Part of the rows lack a size; the others show once, few, many or a class for expanded clones.

d_gene,v_gene,abundance,j_gene,CDR3nt,CDR3aa
.,TRBV14,.,TRBJ1-1,TGTGCCAGCAGCCGGGGAGGCGGGGGCTGGGGATTCAAAGCTTTCTTT,CASSRGGGGWGFKAFF
.,TRBV4-3,.,TRBJ1-1,TGCGCCAGCAGCCACATCCTGGGAGGGAAGGGCACTGAAGCTTTCTTT,CASSHILGGKGTEAFF
TRBD1,TRBV2,.,TRBJ2-5,TGTGCCAGCAGGGGGGACAGGGCCCAAGAGACCCAGTACTTC,CASRGDRAQETQYF
.,TRBV25-1,.,TRBJ2-1,TGTGCCAGCAGCCTAGCTGGTGAGCAGTTCTTC,CASSLAGEQFF
.,TRBV7-8,.,TRBJ2-7,TGTGCCAGCAGCCTAGGGGTAGCGGACATCTCCTACGAGCAGTACTTC,CASSLGVADISYEQYF
TRBD1,TRBV19,few,TRBJ1-5,TGTGCCAGTAAGGAACAGGGGCGGAATCAGCCCCAGCATTTT,CASKEQGRNQPQHF
.,TRBV19,.,TRBJ2-5,TGTGCCAGTAGTATACGTCCAGGGTATAAAGAGACCCAGTACTTC,CASSIRPGYKETQYF
TRBD1,TRBV7-9,.,TRBJ1-2,TGTGCCAGCAGCTTAGATTACTGGGACAGGGGTCAAGCGAACTATGGCTACACCTTC,CASSLDYWDRGQANYGYTF
TRBD1,TRBV30,.,TRBJ2-7,TGTGCCTGGAGTGTGGGACAGGGGGCGTACGAGCAGTACTTC,CAWSVGQGAYEQYF
TRBD2,TRBV7-3,.,TRBJ2-1,TGTGCCAGCAGCTTACACGGGACTAGCGGGGTGTCGTCCTACAATGAGCAGTTCTTC,CASSLHGTSGVSSYNEQFF
.,TRBV27,once,TRBJ1-2,TGTGCCAGCAGTTTTGGGAAACAGGGATCGGACTATGGCTACACCTTC,CASSFGKQGSDYGYTF
TRBD1,TRBV4-2,.,TRBJ2-6,TGTGCCAGCAGCAGAAGGGGACAGGGATCCTCTGGGGCCAACGTCCTGACTTTC,CASSRRGQGSSGANVLTF
.,TRBV5-6,.,TRBJ2-7,TGTGCCAGCCCCCGGGCTGGCCCTTTGGCGGGGAGCTCCTACGAGCAGTACTTC,CASPRAGPLAGSSYEQYF
.,TRBV2,.,TRBJ1-1,TGTGCCAGCAGTGAATATGCAGGCCCCGGGATTATCTTT,CASSEYAGPGIIF
TRBD2,TRBV6-5,.,TRBJ2-3,TGTGCCAGCAACAAGGACGGGGGGACAGATACGCAGTATTTT,CASNKDGGTDTQYF
TRBD1,TRBV7-9,once,TRBJ1-4,TGTGCCAGCAGCGAGGGACAGGGGAATGAAAAACTGTTTTTT,CASSEGQGNEKLFF
TRBD2,TRBV18,.,TRBJ2-2,TGTGCCAGCTCACCATACGCCGGGACTAGCTCCACCGGGGAGCTGTTTTTT,CASSPYAGTSSTGELFF
TRBD2,TRBV5-4,.,TRBJ2-3,TGTGCCAGCAGCTTGGACGAGCTAGCGGGAGATACGCAGTATTTT,CASSLDELAGDTQYF
TRBD1,TRBV29-1,.,TRBJ1-2,TGCAGCGGGGACAGGGAAGGGCAGGGCTACACCTTC,CSGDREGQGYTF
.,TRBV28,.,TRBJ1-6,TGTGCCAGCAGTTTCCGTTACAGGGCTAATTCACCCCTCCACTTT,CASSFRYRANSPLHF